One T cell receptor beta chain is described in this entry. The source of the sample is a study of T cell changes during pregnancy in multiple sclerosis. Germline values: CDR1 SNHLY, CDR2 FYNNEI. V was clipped by 6 bases and J by 7 bases, with 9 bases between them. This CDR3 has 11 amino acids. Assay used: immunoSEQ multiplex PCR; TCRdb lists only in-frame clones, some missing. The sample has about 100,000 clones, roughly nine tenths seen once. The origin of this receptor is a female donor with multiple sclerosis, enrolled in a pregnancy study. The sequenced sample was peripheral blood, obtained in the second trimester of pregnancy. This chain joins TRBV2 and TRBJ1-2, with no clear D. The CDR3 DNA reads TGTGCCAGCAGGTCCACGGGTGGCTACACCTTC. It yields the protein CASRSTGGYTF.